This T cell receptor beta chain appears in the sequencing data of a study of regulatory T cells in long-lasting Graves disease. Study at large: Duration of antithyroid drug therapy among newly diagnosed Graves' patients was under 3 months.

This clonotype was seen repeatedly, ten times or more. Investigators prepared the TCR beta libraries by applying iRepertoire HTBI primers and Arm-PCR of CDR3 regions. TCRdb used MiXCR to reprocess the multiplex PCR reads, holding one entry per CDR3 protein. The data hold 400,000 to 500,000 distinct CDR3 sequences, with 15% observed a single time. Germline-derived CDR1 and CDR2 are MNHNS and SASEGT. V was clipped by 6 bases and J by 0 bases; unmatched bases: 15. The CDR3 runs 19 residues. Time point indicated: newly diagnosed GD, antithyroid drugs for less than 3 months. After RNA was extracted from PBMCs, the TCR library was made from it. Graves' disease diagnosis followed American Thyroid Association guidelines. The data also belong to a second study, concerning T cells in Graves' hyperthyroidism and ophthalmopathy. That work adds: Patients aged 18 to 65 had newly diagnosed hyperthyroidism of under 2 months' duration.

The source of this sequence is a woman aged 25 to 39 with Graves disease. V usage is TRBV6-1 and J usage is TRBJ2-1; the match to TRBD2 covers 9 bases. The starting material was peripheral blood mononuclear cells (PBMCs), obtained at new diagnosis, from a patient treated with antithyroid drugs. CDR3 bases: TGTGCCAGCAGGGGGCTGGGGCTAGCGGGGTACAGCTCCTACAATGAGCAGTTCTTC. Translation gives CASRGLGLAGYSSYNEQFF.